This TCR beta chain stems from a study of blood T cell repertoires in COVID-19. Whole-study context: COVID-19 samples, acute and convalescent, were from the United States, Italy and Spain. Sample material is recorded as cDNA or gDNA derived from T cells, B-cell-depleted T cells, or PBMCs.

This clone was observed once. Other DNA sequences in the same sample also yield this CDR3. The germline CDR1 and CDR2 sequences are KGHSH and LQKENI. V was pared by 3 bases and J by 3 bases, with 14 bases between. There are 15 residues in the CDR3. TCRdb keeps only in-frame clones here, not all; method: immunoSEQ multiplex PCR. The table shows roughly 150,000 clones, with approximately 90% occurring only once. The chain carries TRBV18 and TRBJ1-2, with D possibly TRBD1 on 5 matching bases. What was sequenced was peripheral blood. This receptor was taken from a woman in her 70s with acute or convalescent COVID-19. CDR3: CASSPTARGYYGYTF. CDR3 nucleotide sequence: TGTGCCAGCTCACCGACCGCAAGGGGCTACTATGGCTACACCTTC. Full variable domain (rest looked up from reference TRBV18 and TRBJ1-2): NAGVMQNPRHLVRRRGQEARLRCSPMKGHSHVYWYRQLPEEGLKFMVYLQKENIIDESGMPKERFSAEFPKEGPSILRIQQVVRGDSAAYFCASSPTARGYYGYTFGSGTRLTVV.